These 20 T cell receptor beta chains share one sample of origin, sequenced in a study of cytomegalovirus exposure and HLA in healthy donors (dated by TCRdb to between 2016 and 2019). Preparation of the library involved the immunoSEQ multiplex PCR assay. The multiplex PCR relied on a mix of 60 forward primers for TCR Vbeta segments and 13 reverse primers for TCR Jbeta segments. This is the immuneACCESS table as TCRdb keeps it, with only in-frame sequences that have V and J called. A part of the clones is gone; compared with another copy, unresolved V genes explain less than half, and the rest is unexplained. Here the sample has 180,000 or so clones; roughly 75% occur a single time. The ten largest clones capture about 7.7% of the sample. Sequenced: PBMCs. The source of these receptors is a middle-aged woman in good health and CMV-seropositive.

This clone was observed a handful of times. This chain connects TRBV10-3 to TRBJ2-1; D unclear. The CDR3 extends over 12 amino acids. Per germline, CDR1 ENHRY and CDR2 SYGVKD. V lost 0 bases and J 7 bases, leaving 4 bases between the germline ends. The CDR3 coding sequence is TGTGCCATCAGTGAGTCAGAGAATGAGCAGTTCTTC. This encodes CAISESENEQFF.

This sequence joins TRBV7-2 and TRBJ1-1; D ambiguous. The CDR3 totals 13 residues. V dropped 10 bases and J dropped 2 bases, with 14 bases sitting between them. Germline values: CDR1 SGHTA, CDR2 FQGNSA. The chain's CDR3 is CAISTAANTEAFF. The CDR3 region has the DNA TGTGCCATCTCCACAGCCGCTAACACTGAAGCTTTCTTT.

The V call is TRBV6-5, the J call TRBJ1-2; possible D gene TRBD1, 5 bases. Germline CDR1 MNHEY, CDR2 SVGAGI. The CDR3 has 13 amino acids. Trimming removed 8 bases at V and 8 bases at J, with 18 bases between. The CDR3 DNA reads as TGTGCCAGCCTCACACAGAAGGGGATGGGCTACACCTTC. Protein: CASLTQKGMGYTF.

Only a few counts were recorded for this clone. This chain connects TRBV7-9 to TRBJ2-5, with 9 bases lining up with TRBD2. TRBJ2-7 matches the DNA end more closely, so the J call is doubtful. This CDR3 has 15 amino acids. Germline CDR1 is SEHNR and CDR2 is FQNEAQ (reference sequence). The CDR3 region has the DNA TGTGCCAGCAGCTTGAAGGGCGGGAGGGGATACGAGCAGTACTTC. Translation: CASSLKGGRGYEQYF.

The chain employs TRBV6-1 and TRBJ2-2; D might be TRBD1 (6 bases). V was clipped by 5 bases and J by 4 bases, with 20 bases between them. The CDR3 sequence is 17 residues long. The V gene's germline CDR1 is MNHNS and CDR2 SASEGT. The CDR3 region is CASSQGPGDRSTGELFF. In nucleotides, the CDR3 is TGTGCCAGCAGTCAAGGGCCCGGTGACAGGAGCACCGGGGAGCTGTTTTTT.

This clone was picked up a small number of times. The V call is TRBV11-3, the J call TRBJ1-5; 10 nucleotides align to TRBD1. The CDR3 loop spans 16 amino acids. Trimming cost V 3 bases and J 6 bases; bases outside gene matches: 8. Germline V gene lookup returns CDR1 SGHNT and CDR2 YENEEA. The CDR3 DNA sequence: TGTGCCAGCAGCTTCTCTCGGGACAGGGGTGGTCAGCCCCAGCATTTT. The encoded protein is CASSFSRDRGGQPQHF.

This clone occurred a few times. V gene TRBV6-6 combines with J gene TRBJ2-1, with D uncertain. Germline CDR1 is MNHNY and CDR2 is SVGAGI (reference sequence). V lost 5 bases and J 1 base, leaving 6 bases between the germline ends. The CDR3 contains 13 residues. The CDR3, as DNA: TGTGCCAGCAGTGCCGGGTCCTACAATGAGCAGTTCTTC. Its protein is CASSAGSYNEQFF.

V gene TRBV6-1 combines with J gene TRBJ1-2, with 9 positions matching TRBD1. V shed 4 bases, J shed 7 bases, and the junction held 4 bases outside the gene matches. The CDR3 runs to 13 residues. Germline values: CDR1 MNHNS, CDR2 SASEGT. In nucleotides, the CDR3 is TGTGCCAGCAGTGGCGGGACAGGGCTTGGCTACACCTTC. Its protein is CASSGGTGLGYTF.

This chain uses TRBV14 with TRBJ2-1, with 8 bases that match TRBD2. Germline CDR1 SGHDN, CDR2 FVKESK. This CDR3 contains 16 residues. After removal of 9 bases from V and 5 bases from J, the junction contained 15 bases not matched to a gene. The DNA of the CDR3 is TGTGCCAGGGGTCTCCTATCGGGGGGGATACACAATGAGCAGTTCTTC. Its protein product is CARGLLSGGIHNEQFF.

This chain links TRBV10-1 with TRBJ2-1; TRBD1 matches 9 bases. The CDR3 runs 15 residues. V shed 6 bases, J shed 5 bases, and the junction held 8 bases outside the gene matches. Germline CDR1 is WNHNN and CDR2 is SYGVQD (reference sequence). The chain's CDR3 is CASSDGQGLNNEQFF. In DNA form, the CDR3 reads TGCGCCAGCAGCGACGGACAGGGGCTTAACAATGAGCAGTTCTTC.

The chain carries TRBV28 and TRBJ2-3; D might be TRBD2 (5 bases). Germline V gene sequence: CDR1 MDHEN, CDR2 SYDVKM. The CDR3 has 14 residues. V was shortened by 3 bases and J by 3 bases, with 10 bases between the two germline ends. In DNA, the CDR3 is TGTGCCAGCAGTTTGTACGGAGGAACAGATACGCAGTATTTT. Encoded protein: CASSLYGGTDTQYF.

This clone was recorded only once. V gene TRBV6-1 combines with J gene TRBJ1-1, with D possibly matching TRBD1 (6 bases). CDR1 is MNHNS and CDR2 is SASEGT in the germline V gene. The CDR3 length is 13 residues. CDR3 amino acids: CGAKQGVGTEAFF. Written as DNA, the CDR3 is TGTGGCGCAAAACAGGGAGTGGGCACTGAAGCTTTCTTT.

This chain links TRBV6-5 with TRBJ2-1; 8 nucleotides align to TRBD2. CDR3 length equals 13 residues. The germline V gene has CDR1 MNHEY and CDR2 SVGAGI. Unmatched junction bases numbered 7, after V lost 6 bases and J lost 9 bases. The CDR3 loop is CASRIKSGSEQFF. The CDR3 region has the DNA TGTGCCAGCAGAATCAAGAGCGGGAGTGAGCAGTTCTTC.

The gene calls are TRBV11-2 and TRBJ2-5; 14 nucleotides match TRBD2. The CDR3 consists of 18 residues. Germline V CDR1 and CDR2: SGHAT, FQNNGV. V lost 1 base and J lost 4; bases outside the gene matches: 8. CDR3 DNA sequence: TGTGCCAGCAGCTTAGGGGGACTAGCGGGAGTTGGCGGAGAGACCCAGTACTTC. It specifies CASSLGGLAGVGGETQYF.

The CDR3 DNA reads as TGTGCCAGCAGTTATAGACAGGGGGCAGATACGCAGTATTTT. This encodes CASSYRQGADTQYF. The chain has TRBV2 and TRBJ2-3, with TRBD1 matching over 9 bases. The CDR3 spans 14 residues. With V trimmed by 5 bases and J by 4 bases, 4 bases remained unmatched. Germline V gene lookup returns CDR1 SNHLY and CDR2 FYNNEI.

The rearrangement links TRBV6-1 to TRBJ1-6; weak D call: TRBD1 (5 bases). Trimming removed 7 bases from V and 7 bases from J, with 8 bases in between. Germline values: CDR1 MNHNS, CDR2 SASEGT. CDR3 size: 12 residues. Here the CDR3 DNA reads TGTGCCAGCACCAGACAGAATTCACCCCTCCACTTT. Translated, it gives CASTRQNSPLHF.

A few counts support this clone. The chain has TRBV4-2 and TRBJ2-1; 10 bases line up with TRBD1. CDR3 length equals 16 residues. Trimming took 9 bases from V and 3 from J; bases not matched to a gene: 11. Germline CDR1 LGHNA, CDR2 YNFKEQ. The CDR3 region has the DNA TGTGCCAGTAAAATCGAGACAGGGGGCTTCTACAATGAGCAGTTCTTC. Translated, it gives CASKIETGGFYNEQFF.

The chain has TRBV7-2 and TRBJ2-3; D not resolved. CDR1 is SGHTA, CDR2 FQGNSA, per germline. Trimming took 0 bases from V and 2 from J, leaving 6 bases between them. CDR3 length: 14 amino acids. CDR3 nucleotide sequence: TGTGCCAGCAGCTTAGCCCGTTTCACAGATACGCAGTATTTT. Amino acid sequence: CASSLARFTDTQYF.

V gene TRBV7-6 combines with J gene TRBJ2-2; 8 bases line up with TRBD1. The CDR3 spans 16 residues. CDR1 and CDR2 (germline): SGHVS, FNYEAQ. The V gene end was trimmed by 1 base and the J gene end by 5 bases; junction bases not matched to a gene: 6. CDR3 coding DNA: TGTGCCAGCAGCTTAGGACAGGGGACGTGGACCGGGGAGCTGTTTTTT. As protein: CASSLGQGTWTGELFF. The variable domain in full, with the rest retrieved from reference TRBV7-6 and TRBJ2-2, is GAGVSQSPRYKVTKRGQDVALRCDPISGHVSLYWYRQALGQGPEFLTYFNYEAQQDKSGLPNDRFSAERPEGSISTLTIQRTEQRDSAMYRCASSLGQGTWTGELFFGEGSRLTVL.

The rearrangement uses TRBV27 and TRBJ2-2; D gene uncertain. This CDR3 is built from 16 residues. CDR1 MNHEY and CDR2 SMNVEV come from the germline V gene (reference sequence). Deletions cut 4 bases from V and 0 bases from J, with 12 bases between. The CDR3 loop is CASSYGNLANTGELFF. The CDR3 region has the DNA TGTGCCAGCAGTTATGGTAACTTGGCGAACACCGGGGAGCTGTTTTTT.